These 14 T cell receptor beta chains share one sample of origin, sequenced in a study of T-cell reconstitution after alpha-beta-depleted transplantation in children. As it was prepared, the TCRbeta library received unique molecular identifiers. MiXCR, applied by TCRdb to the PCR reads, yields one record per CDR3 protein. The table has almost 500,000 distinct CDR3 sequences, 12% seen once. The sample consisted of PBMCs from the stem cell graft donor, taken from the stem cell graft. The receptor source for this set is a human donor who donated a stem cell graft to a child with combined immunodeficiency.

This chain joins TRBV5-6 and TRBJ2-5, with D possibly being TRBD2 (6 bases). Germline lookup yields CDR1 SGHDT and CDR2 YYEEEE. The V end lost 0 bases, the J end lost 3 bases, and 15 bases lay between the germline ends. The CDR3 runs to 16 residues. The CDR3 is CASSLVSHGGEETQYF. In nucleotides, the CDR3 is TGTGCCAGCAGCTTGGTGTCCCACGGAGGGGAAGAGACCCAGTACTTC.

CDR3 amino acids: CASSLSGTGNTIYF. For the CDR3, the DNA is TGTGCCAGCAGTTTGTCGGGGACTGGAAACACCATATATTTT. The V call is TRBV28, the J call TRBJ1-3; no clear D. Germline V lookup: CDR1 MDHEN, CDR2 SYDVKM. The CDR3 is 14 amino acids. V dropped 3 bases and J dropped 2 bases, with 8 bases sitting between them.

The chain joins TRBV21-1 to TRBJ2-7; the table gives TRBD2 as D, unverified against the DNA. TRBV21-1 is a pseudogene segment. The CDR3 has 13 amino acids. In nucleotides, the CDR3 is TGTGCCAGCAGCACCTCGCTAGGTTACGAGCAGTACTTC. It specifies CASSTSLGYEQYF.

This clonotype was detected only a few times. This chain joins TRBV20-1 and TRBJ2-1; 8 bases agree with TRBD2. This CDR3 comprises 15 residues. With V trimmed by 0 bases and J by 10 bases, 11 bases remained unmatched. Germline V gives CDR1 DFQATT, CDR2 SNEGSKA (reference sequence). The CDR3, as DNA: TGCAGTGCTAGAGATCAAACTAGCGGCCGGGGAGAGCAGTTCTTC. It translates to CSARDQTSGRGEQFF.

The table lists this clonotype with many counts. The chain couples TRBV6-5 to TRBJ2-3; 8 bases align to TRBD2. The germline V gene encodes CDR1 MNHEY and CDR2 SVGAGI. The CDR3 extends over 15 amino acids. The junction had 1 base not matched to a gene; V was cut back by 0 bases and J by 2 bases. CDR3 amino acids: CASSYSAGDTDTQYF. CDR3 in DNA: TGTGCCAGCAGTTACTCAGCGGGGGACACAGATACGCAGTATTTT.

The rearrangement links TRBV18 to TRBJ2-1; D not certain. Germline V gene data show CDR1 as KGHSH and CDR2 as LQKENI. V lost 3 bases and J lost 8, with 8 bases in between. This CDR3 has 12 residues. CDR3 DNA: TGTGCCAGCTCACCCCCTCCGGATGAGCAGTTCTTC. Amino acids: CASSPPPDEQFF.

This clonotype was counted a few times. Here the CDR3 DNA reads TGTGCCAGCAGCTTAGAGGGGTATACTCTCTTCGGACAGCAAGAGACCCAGTACTTC. This codes for CASSLEGYTLFGQQETQYF. The rearrangement joins TRBV11-2 to TRBJ2-5; maybe TRBD1 (6 bases). Germline CDR1 reads SGHAT; CDR2 reads FQNNGV. Trimming removed 0 bases at V and 2 bases at J, with 22 bases between. The CDR3 covers 19 residues.

Here the CDR3 DNA reads TGTGCCAGCAGCCCATCCAGGGCGACTGAAGCTTTCTTT. Translated, it gives CASSPSRATEAFF. This chain links TRBV11-2 with TRBJ1-1, with D possibly matching TRBD1 (5 bases). The CDR3 is 13 residues long. Germline CDR1 is SGHAT and CDR2 is FQNNGV. V was shortened by 5 bases and J by 5 bases, with 12 bases between the two germline ends.

The chain links TRBV11-2 to TRBJ2-3; the match to TRBD2 covers 9 bases. After removal of 1 base from V and 2 bases from J, the junction contained 7 bases not matched to a gene. This CDR3 contains 17 residues. Germline CDR1 SGHAT, CDR2 FQNNGV. DNA for the CDR3: TGTGCCAGCAGCTTAGGTGTGAGCGGGGGGTTCACAGATACGCAGTATTTT. Amino acids: CASSLGVSGGFTDTQYF.

The table lists this clonotype with a few counts. The chain combines TRBV7-9 with TRBJ1-5; D is uncertain. This CDR3 comprises 12 residues. CDR1 is SEHNR and CDR2 is FQNEAQ in the germline V gene (reference sequence). Trimming pared 8 bases from V and 4 bases from J, leaving 9 bases between. CDR3 bases: TGTGCCAGCTGTACGGGGAATCAGCCCCAGCATTTT. It yields the protein CASCTGNQPQHF.

This clonotype was detected only once. The CDR3 sequence: CASRPLRLTGELFF. The CDR3 nucleotides are TGTGCCAGCAGGCCTTTAAGGCTCACCGGGGAGCTGTTTTTT. The J gene is TRBJ2-2, the V gene TRBV11-2; no clear D. The CDR3 loop spans 14 amino acids. Germline lookup yields CDR1 SGHAT and CDR2 FQNNGV. Trimming pared 6 bases from V and 4 bases from J, leaving 12 bases between.

V usage is TRBV15 and J usage is TRBJ2-7; TRBD2 matches 12 bases. CDR3 size: 18 residues. V was clipped by 7 bases and J by 2 bases; unmatched bases: 15. CDR1 and CDR2 (germline): LNHNV, YYDKDF (reference sequence). The CDR3 reads CATTFRLAGEVAPYEQYF. CDR3 DNA: TGTGCCACCACCTTCCGACTAGCGGGAGAGGTGGCACCCTACGAGCAGTACTTC.

The V gene is TRBV7-8, the J gene TRBJ2-7; tentative D call: TRBD1 (12 bases). V shed 5 bases and J shed 3 bases, with 29 bases lying between them. In germline, CDR1 is SGHVS, CDR2 FQNEAQ. The CDR3 is made up of 19 amino acids. CDR3 region: CASSPGTGGLGTSGYEQYF. The CDR3 coding sequence is TGTGCCAGCAGCCCGGGGACAGGGGGCCTCGGGACTAGCGGCTACGAGCAGTACTTC.

The chain carries TRBV21-1 and TRBJ1-1. TRBV21-1 counts as a pseudogene. The CDR3 runs to 13 residues. The DNA for the CDR3 is TGTGCCAGCCCACCGATTTTGAACACTGAAGCTTTCTTT. This translates into CASPPILNTEAFF.